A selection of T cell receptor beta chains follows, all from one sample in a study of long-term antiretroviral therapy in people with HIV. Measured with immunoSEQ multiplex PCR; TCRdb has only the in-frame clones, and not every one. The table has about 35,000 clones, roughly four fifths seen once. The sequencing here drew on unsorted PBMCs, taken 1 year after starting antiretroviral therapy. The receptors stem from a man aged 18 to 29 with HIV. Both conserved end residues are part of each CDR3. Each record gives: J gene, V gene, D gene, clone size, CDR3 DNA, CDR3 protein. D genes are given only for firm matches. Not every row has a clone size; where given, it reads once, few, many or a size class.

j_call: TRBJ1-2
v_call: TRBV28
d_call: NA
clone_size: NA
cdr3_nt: TGTGCCAGCAGTCCCTTTGACAGAGAAGGCTACACCTTC
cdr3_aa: CASSPFDREGYTF

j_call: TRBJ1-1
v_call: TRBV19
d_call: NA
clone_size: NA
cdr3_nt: TGTGCCAGTAGTATAGGAGGGGAGCTCCCGCGGACTGAAGCTTTCTTT
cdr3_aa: CASSIGGELPRTEAFF

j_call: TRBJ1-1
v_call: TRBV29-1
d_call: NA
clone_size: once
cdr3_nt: TGCAGCGTTGAAGAGGTAGCTGTGAACACTGAAGCTTTCTTT
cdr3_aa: CSVEEVAVNTEAFF

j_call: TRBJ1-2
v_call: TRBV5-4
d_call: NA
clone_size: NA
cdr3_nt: TGTGCCAGCACCTTTTACAACCCCTCTAACTATGGCTACACCTTC
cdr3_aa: CASTFYNPSNYGYTF

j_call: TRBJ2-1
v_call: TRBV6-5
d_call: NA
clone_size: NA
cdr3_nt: TGTGCCAGCAGCGGACAGCTAAGGGGTGAGCAGTTCTTC
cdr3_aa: CASSGQLRGEQFF

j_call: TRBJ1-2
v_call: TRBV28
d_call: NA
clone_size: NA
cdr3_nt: TGTGCCAGCAGTTTAACAGAAGCGAACTATGGCTACACCTTC
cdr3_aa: CASSLTEANYGYTF

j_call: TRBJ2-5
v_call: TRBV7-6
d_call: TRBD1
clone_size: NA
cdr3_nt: TGTGCCAGCAGCCGTACCAGGGGGATTCAAGAGACCCAGTACTTC
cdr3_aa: CASSRTRGIQETQYF

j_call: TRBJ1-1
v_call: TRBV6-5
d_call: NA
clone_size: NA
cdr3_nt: TGTGCCAGCAGTCCCACTGCCGAGGCTACTGAAGCTTTCTTT
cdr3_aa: CASSPTAEATEAFF

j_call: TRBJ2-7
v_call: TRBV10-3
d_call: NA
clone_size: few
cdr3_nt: TGTGCCATCAGTGGAACAGGGAGCACGGCCTACGAGCAGTACTTC
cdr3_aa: CAISGTGSTAYEQYF

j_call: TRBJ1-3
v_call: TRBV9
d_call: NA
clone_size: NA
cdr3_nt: TGTGCCAGCAGCGTGGCGGTGGAGGTCTCTGGAAACACCATATATTTT
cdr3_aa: CASSVAVEVSGNTIYF

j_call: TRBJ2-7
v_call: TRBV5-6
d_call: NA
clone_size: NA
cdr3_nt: TGTGCCAGCAGCTTAATCCGGTACTCCTACGAGCAGTACTTC
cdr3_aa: CASSLIRYSYEQYF

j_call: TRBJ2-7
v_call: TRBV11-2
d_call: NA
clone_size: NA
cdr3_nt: TGTGCCAGCAGCTTAGGCAGGAGCTACGAGCAGTACTTC
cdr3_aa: CASSLGRSYEQYF

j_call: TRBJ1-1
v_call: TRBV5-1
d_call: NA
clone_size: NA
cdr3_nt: TGCGCCAGCACCTGGGTACCCTCCCAAGGGCGAGAAGCTTTCTTT
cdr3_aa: CASTWVPSQGREAFF

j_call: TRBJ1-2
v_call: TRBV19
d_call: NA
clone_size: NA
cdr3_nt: TGTGCCAGTAGTATTGGCACTGGCGGCTACACCTTC
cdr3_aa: CASSIGTGGYTF

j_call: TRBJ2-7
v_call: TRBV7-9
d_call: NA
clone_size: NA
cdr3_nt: TGTGCCAGCAGCGAGGGGAACTACGAGCAGTACTTC
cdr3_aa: CASSEGNYEQYF

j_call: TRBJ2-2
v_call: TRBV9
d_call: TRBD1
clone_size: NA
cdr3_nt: TGTGCCAGCAGCGTGGACAGGGCCCCGACCGGGGAGCTGTTTTTT
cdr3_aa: CASSVDRAPTGELFF

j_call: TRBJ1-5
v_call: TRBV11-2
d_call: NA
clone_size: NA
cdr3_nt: TGTGCCAGCAGCTTAGGGGGGCTTCAGCCCCAGCATTTT
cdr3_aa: CASSLGGLQPQHF

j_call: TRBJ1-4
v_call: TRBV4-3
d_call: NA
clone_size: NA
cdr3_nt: TGCGCCAGCAGCCAAAGGGGGGGAGATGAAAAACTGTTTTTT
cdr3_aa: CASSQRGGDEKLFF

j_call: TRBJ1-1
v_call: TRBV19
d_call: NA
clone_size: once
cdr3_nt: TGTGCCAGTAGTATAGGGGGGGTTGGCACTGAAGCTTTCTTT
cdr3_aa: CASSIGGVGTEAFF

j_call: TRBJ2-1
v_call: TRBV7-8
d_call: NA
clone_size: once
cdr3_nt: TGTGCCAGCAGCCGCAATGAGCAGTTCTTC
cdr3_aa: CASSRNEQFF

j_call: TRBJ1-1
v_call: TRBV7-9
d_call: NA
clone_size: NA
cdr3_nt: TGTGCCAGCAGCTTTCTATTGAACACTGAAGCTTTCTTT
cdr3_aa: CASSFLLNTEAFF

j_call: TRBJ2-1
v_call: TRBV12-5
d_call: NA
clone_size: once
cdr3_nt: TGTGCTAGTGGTTTGGTCCTCGAGGGTGGGGGGTCCAATGAGCAGTTCTTC
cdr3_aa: CASGLVLEGGGSNEQFF

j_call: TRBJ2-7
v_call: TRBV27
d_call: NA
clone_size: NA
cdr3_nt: TGTGCCAGCAGTTTATCTGTGACCTACGAGCAGTACTTC
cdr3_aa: CASSLSVTYEQYF

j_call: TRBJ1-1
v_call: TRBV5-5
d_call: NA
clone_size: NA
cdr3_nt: TGTGCCAGCAGCTTAGAACGGTCGGCTGAAGCTTTCTTT
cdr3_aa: CASSLERSAEAFF

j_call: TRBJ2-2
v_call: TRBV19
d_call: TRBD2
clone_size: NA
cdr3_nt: TGTGCCAGTAGTATTCAAGCTAGCGGGGACGGGGAGCTGTTTTTT
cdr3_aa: CASSIQASGDGELFF

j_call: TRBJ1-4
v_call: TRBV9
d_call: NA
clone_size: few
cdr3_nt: TGTGCCAGCAGCCTTTGGAGCGGGACTAATGAAAAACTGTTTTTT
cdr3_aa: CASSLWSGTNEKLFF

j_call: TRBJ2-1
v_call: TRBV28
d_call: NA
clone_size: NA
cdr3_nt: TGTGCCAGCAGCAGAACAGGGCAGGACGAGCAGTTCTTC
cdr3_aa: CASSRTGQDEQFF

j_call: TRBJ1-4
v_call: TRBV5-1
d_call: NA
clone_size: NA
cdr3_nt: TGCGCCAGCAGTTTCGACAGCTCAACTAATGAAAAACTGTTTTTT
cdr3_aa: CASSFDSSTNEKLFF

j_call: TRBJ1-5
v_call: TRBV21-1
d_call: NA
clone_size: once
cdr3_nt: TGTGCCAGCAGCAAAAGGAGTCAGCGACCGGGGTTTAGCAATCAGCCCCAGCATTTT
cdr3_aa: CASSKRSQRPGFSNQPQHF

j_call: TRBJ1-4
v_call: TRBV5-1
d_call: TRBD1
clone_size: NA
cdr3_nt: TGCGCCAGCAGCTTGGGGACAGGGTCTAATGAAAAACTGTTTTTT
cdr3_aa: CASSLGTGSNEKLFF

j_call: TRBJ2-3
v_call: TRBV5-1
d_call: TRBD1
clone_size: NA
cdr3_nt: TGCGCCAGCAGCGAATACAGGGGTGGCACAGATACGCAGTATTTT
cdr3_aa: CASSEYRGGTDTQYF

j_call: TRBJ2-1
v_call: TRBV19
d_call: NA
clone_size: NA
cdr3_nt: TGTGCCAGTAGTATAGAAAGGGACAATGAGCAGTTCTTC
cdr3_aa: CASSIERDNEQFF

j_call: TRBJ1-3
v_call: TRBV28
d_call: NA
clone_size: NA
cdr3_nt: TGTGCCAGCAGTTCCCATAACCCGACAGTGGGAAACACCATATATTTT
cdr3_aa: CASSSHNPTVGNTIYF

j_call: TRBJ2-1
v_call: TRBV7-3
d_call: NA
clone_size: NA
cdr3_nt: TGTGCCAGCAGCTTAACGCCTCTCTCCTACAATGAGCAGTTCTTC
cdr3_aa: CASSLTPLSYNEQFF

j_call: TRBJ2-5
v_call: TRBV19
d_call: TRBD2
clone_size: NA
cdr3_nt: TGTGCCAGTAGTATAAGTAGGGCTAGCGGGTACCAAGAGACCCAGTACTTC
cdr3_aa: CASSISRASGYQETQYF

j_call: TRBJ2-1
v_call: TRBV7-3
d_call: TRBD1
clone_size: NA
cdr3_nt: TGTGCCAGCAGCGCAGGGGGTTCCTACAATGAGCAGTTCTTC
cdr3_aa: CASSAGGSYNEQFF

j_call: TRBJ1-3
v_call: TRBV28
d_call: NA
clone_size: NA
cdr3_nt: TGTGCCAGCAGTCGCATCTATCTCACAGGATTCTCTGGAAACACCATATATTTT
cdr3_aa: CASSRIYLTGFSGNTIYF

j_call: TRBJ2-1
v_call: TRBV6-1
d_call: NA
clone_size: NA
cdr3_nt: TGTGCCAGCAAGAGGGGTGAGCAGTTCTTC
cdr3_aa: CASKRGEQFF

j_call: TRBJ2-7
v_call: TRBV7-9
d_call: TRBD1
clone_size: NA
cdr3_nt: TGTGCCAGCAGCTTATTAGACAGGGGAGGCTCCAAGCAGTACTTC
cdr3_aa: CASSLLDRGGSKQYF

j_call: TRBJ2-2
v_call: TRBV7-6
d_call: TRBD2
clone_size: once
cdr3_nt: TGTGCCAGCCTTCCGGGGGGTTGGCAGGGCATCGGGGAGCTGTTTTTT
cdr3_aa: CASLPGGWQGIGELFF

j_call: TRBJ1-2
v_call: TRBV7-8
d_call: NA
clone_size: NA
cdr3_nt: TGTGCCAGCAGGCCAGGGACATCCTCGACTGGCTACACCTTC
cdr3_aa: CASRPGTSSTGYTF

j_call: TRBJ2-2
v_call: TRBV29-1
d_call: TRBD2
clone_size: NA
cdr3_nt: TGCAGCGTTGAAGACGGACTAGCGGGAACCGGGGAGCTGTTTTTT
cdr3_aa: CSVEDGLAGTGELFF

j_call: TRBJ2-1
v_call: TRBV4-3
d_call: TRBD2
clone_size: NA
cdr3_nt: TGCGCCAGCAGCCAAGATCCGACTAGCGCCGATGAGCAGTTCTTC
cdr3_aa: CASSQDPTSADEQFF